Below, 29 T cell receptor beta chains from the same sample are listed, as sequenced in a study of regulatory T cells in long-lasting Graves disease. Time point: persistent/refractory GD, antithyroid drugs over 5 years with positive TRAb. After RNA was extracted from PBMCs, the TCR library was made from it. The TCR beta library used iRepertoire HTBI primers with Arm-PCR amplification of CDR3. MiXCR, applied by TCRdb to the multiplex PCR reads, yields one record per CDR3 protein. The sample consists of 400,000 to 500,000 distinct CDR3 sequences, roughly 21% of them appearing once. The sample in question was peripheral blood mononuclear cells (PBMCs), obtained when the disease was refractory, from a patient treated with antithyroid drugs. These receptors all come from a female donor with Graves disease.

This clonotype was seen repeatedly, ten times or more. This chain uses TRBV29-1 with TRBJ1-1; D is undetermined. Germline V gene lookup returns CDR1 SQVTM and CDR2 ANQGSEA. V lost 6 bases, J lost 0 bases, and 11 bases lay in between. The CDR3 is 13 residues long. CDR3 loop: CSVMTQLNTEAFF. The CDR3 DNA follows: TGCAGCGTCATGACACAACTGAACACTGAAGCTTTCTTT. The whole variable domain, remainder taken from reference TRBV29-1 and TRBJ1-1, is SAVISQKPSRDICQRGTSLTIQCQVDSQVTMMFWYRQQPGQSLTLIATANQGSEATYESGFVIDKFPISRPNLTFSTLTVSNMSPEDSSIYLCSVMTQLNTEAFFGQGTRLTVV.

In this sample, this clonotype turned up many times. V gene TRBV20-1 combines with J gene TRBJ2-7, with D perhaps matching TRBD1 (5 bases). Per germline, CDR1 DFQATT and CDR2 SNEGSKA (reference sequence). The CDR3 runs to 13 residues. Trimming cost V 0 bases and J 3 bases, with 9 bases left between them. CDR3 in amino acids: CSARDRGDYEQYF. CDR3 in DNA: TGCAGTGCTAGAGATAGGGGCGACTACGAGCAGTACTTC.

The CDR3: CASSPLGPGMGYEQYF. CDR3 bases: TGTGCCAGCAGCCCCCTGGGACCAGGGATGGGCTACGAGCAGTACTTC. This chain connects TRBV11-2 to TRBJ2-7; D is tentatively TRBD1 or TRBD2 (5 bases each). CDR1 and CDR2 from the germline V gene are SGHAT and FQNNGV. The CDR3 has 16 residues. Trimming took 5 bases from V and 3 from J, leaving 20 bases between them.

This clonotype appeared a few times. The chain employs TRBV28 and TRBJ1-6; no reliable D call. From germline, CDR1 is MDHEN and CDR2 SYDVKM. The CDR3 extends over 15 amino acids. Trimming took off 2 bases at V and 4 bases at J, with 9 bases between the two ends. This CDR3 is CASSLHGRYNSPLHF. For the CDR3, the DNA is TGTGCCAGCAGTTTACATGGTCGTTATAATTCACCCCTCCACTTT.

This clonotype was counted only a few times. The CDR3 here is CSAGTADEQYF. The DNA of the CDR3 is TGCAGTGCCGGGACAGCTGACGAGCAGTACTTC. The chain has TRBV20-1 and TRBJ2-7, with 7 bases lining up with TRBD1. The CDR3 consists of 11 residues. Per the germline V gene, CDR1 is DFQATT and CDR2 is SNEGSKA (reference sequence). J lost 5 bases, V lost 6 bases, and 4 bases had no gene match.

There are many counts of this clonotype. V is TRBV6-2 or TRBV6-3 and J is TRBJ1-1; 8 nucleotides match TRBD1. The germline CDR1 and CDR2 sequences are MNHEY and SVGEGT. This CDR3 is built from 15 residues. The ends lost 2 bases at V and 6 bases at J; junction bases unmatched: 8. The chain's CDR3 is CASSYRTGRGAEAFF. The CDR3 nucleotides are TGTGCCAGCAGTTACCGGACAGGGCGGGGGGCTGAAGCTTTCTTT.

This clonotype was seen at least ten times. V usage is TRBV6-1 and J usage is TRBJ2-2, with TRBD1 matching over 12 bases. V was pared by 5 bases and J by 2 bases, with 3 bases of the junction left unmatched. CDR1 and CDR2 (germline): MNHNS, SASEGT. CDR3 length: 16 residues. Here the CDR3 DNA reads TGTGCCAGCAGTCCCGGGACAGGGGGCAACACCGGGGAGCTGTTTTTT. It codes for CASSPGTGGNTGELFF.

Ten or more counts support this clonotype. The V call is TRBV28, the J call TRBJ1-5, with 8 bases that match TRBD1. The CDR3 runs to 15 residues. In germline, CDR1 is MDHEN, CDR2 SYDVKM. V trimming: 6 bases; J trimming: 6 bases; junction bases outside the gene matches: 10. The CDR3 nucleotides read TGTGCCAGCAGCCACGACAGGGGCGGTAGTCAGCCCCAGCATTTT. As protein: CASSHDRGGSQPQHF.

For this clonotype: The junction does not match germline at one end; this may be a read error. The chain joins TRBV29-1 to TRBJ2-7; 7 bases match TRBD1. Germline V gives CDR1 SQVTM, CDR2 ANQGSEA. This CDR3 has 13 amino acids. CDR3 sequence: CSVSTGRIYERYF. The CDR3 DNA reads TGCAGCGTTTCGACAGGGAGAATATACGAGCGGTACTTC.

In this sample, this clonotype turned up many times. The J gene is TRBJ1-5, the V gene TRBV28; D remains unclear. The length of the CDR3 is 12 residues. Germline V gives CDR1 MDHEN, CDR2 SYDVKM. V was trimmed by 5 bases and J by 7 bases, leaving 9 bases between them. The CDR3 is CASSALEQPQHF. CDR3 nucleotide sequence: TGTGCCAGCAGTGCCTTAGAGCAGCCCCAGCATTTT.

This clonotype was seen many times. The V gene is TRBV6-1, the J gene TRBJ1-2; D unresolved. Trimming took 2 bases from V and 5 from J, leaving 9 bases between them. The CDR3 is 13 residues long. Germline CDR1 MNHNS, CDR2 SASEGT. This CDR3 reads CASSERVGYGYTF. CDR3 coding DNA: TGTGCCAGCAGTGAAAGGGTCGGGTATGGCTACACCTTC.

V is TRBV7-2 and J is TRBJ2-2, with 8 bases lining up with TRBD2. Trimming at V came to 6 bases and at J to 0 bases, leaving 12 bases not matched to a gene. Per the germline V gene, CDR1 is SGHTA and CDR2 is FQGNSA. This CDR3 is built from 18 residues. This chain's CDR3 is CASSRSSGRIANTGELFF. The CDR3, as DNA: TGTGCCAGCAGTCGTTCTAGCGGGCGGATCGCGAACACCGGGGAGCTGTTTTTT.

The sample holds many counts of this clonotype. The rearrangement uses TRBV11-3 and TRBJ2-7, with 7 bases identical to TRBD1. The CDR3 has 15 amino acids. V lost 1 base and J lost 4; bases outside the gene matches: 7. Per germline, CDR1 SGHNT and CDR2 YENEEA. The CDR3 spells CASSLAGTEGYEQYF. Written as DNA, the CDR3 is TGTGCCAGCAGCTTAGCTGGGACAGAAGGGTACGAGCAGTACTTC.

This chain links TRBV3-1 with TRBJ2-2, with 8 bases identical to TRBD2. CDR1 is LGHDT and CDR2 is YNNKEL in the germline V gene (reference sequence). CDR3 size: 15 residues. Losses at the gene ends were 4 bases for V and 5 bases for J; bases not matched to a gene: 6. This chain's CDR3 is CASSPPGLDTGELFF. The CDR3 DNA follows: TGTGCCAGCAGCCCTCCGGGACTAGATACCGGGGAGCTGTTTTTT. Based on the CDR3 plus reference TRBV3-1 and TRBJ2-2, the full variable domain is DTAVSQTPKYLVTQMGNDKSIKCEQNLGHDTMYWYKQDSKKFLKIMFSYNNKELIINETVPNRFSPKSPDKAHLNLHINSLELGDSAVYFCASSPPGLDTGELFFGEGSRLTVL.

This clonotype was picked up a small number of times. The gene calls are TRBV5-1 and TRBJ2-2; unclear D gene. Germline V gene lookup returns CDR1 SGHRS and CDR2 YFSETQ. The V gene lost 6 bases and the J gene lost 1 base, with 7 bases spanning the gap. CDR3 length: 13 amino acids. The CDR3 bases are TGCGCCAGCACAGCCAGGAACACCGGGGAGCTGTTTTTT. This gives the protein CASTARNTGELFF.

This chain links TRBV5-8 with TRBJ2-2, with D uncertain. The CDR3 is 14 amino acids. Trimming took off 6 bases at V and 0 bases at J, with 9 bases between the two ends. In germline, CDR1 is SGHTS, CDR2 YDEGEE. The chain's CDR3 is CASTSTSNTGELFF. The CDR3 DNA sequence: TGTGCCAGCACCTCAACCTCGAACACCGGGGAGCTGTTTTTT.

This clonotype was counted many times. The V gene is TRBV28, the J gene TRBJ1-2; TRBD1 might be the D (6 bases). Germline V CDR1 and CDR2: MDHEN, SYDVKM. The CDR3 extends over 14 amino acids. The V end was cut by 3 bases, the J end by 3 bases, with 11 bases between. Here the CDR3 DNA reads TGTGCCAGCAGTTTTCCAGGGGCGGACTATGGCTACACCTTC. Translated, it gives CASSFPGADYGYTF.

In its sample, this clonotype was seen many times. This chain links TRBV7-8 with TRBJ2-2, with D uncertain. With 5 bases removed from V and 4 bases from J, the gap between germline ends came to 11 bases. The germline V gene has CDR1 SGHVS and CDR2 FQNEAQ. This CDR3 is 14 amino acids long. The CDR3 reads CASSTRMSTGELFF. The CDR3 coding sequence is TGTGCCAGCAGCACCCGGATGTCCACCGGGGAGCTGTTTTTT.

The genes are TRBV14 and TRBJ1-6; tentatively, D is TRBD1 (5 bases). This CDR3 region has 13 residues. The V end lost 2 bases, the J end lost 10 bases, and 9 bases lay between the germline ends. Germline-derived CDR1 and CDR2 are SGHDN and FVKESK. This CDR3 is CASSQQGRSPLHF. The CDR3 coding sequence is TGTGCCAGCAGCCAACAGGGTCGGTCACCCCTCCACTTT.

The table lists this clonotype with many counts. This sequence joins TRBV11-2 and TRBJ2-5; no firm D call. Trimming removed 0 bases from V and 11 bases from J, with 10 bases in between. The CDR3 extends over 12 amino acids. In germline, CDR1 is SGHAT, CDR2 FQNNGV. CDR3 region: CASSLDVALQYF. The CDR3 DNA sequence: TGTGCCAGCAGCTTAGATGTGGCCCTACAGTACTTC.

Concerning this clonotype itself: A read error is possible here, since a much larger clone lies one base away. The conserved final phenylalanine or tryptophan is absent from the CDR3, which likely points to a read error. This chain uses TRBV6-5 with TRBJ2-5; D could derive from TRBD1 or TRBD2 (6 bases each). The CDR3 covers 15 residues. With 0 bases removed from V and 5 bases from J, the gap between germline ends came to 13 bases. CDR1 is MNHEY, CDR2 SVGAGI, per germline. CDR3 nucleotide sequence: TGTGCCAGCAGTTACTCTCCCGGGGGCGGGGAGACCCAGTACCTC. Protein sequence: CASSYSPGGGETQYL.

At least ten counts were recorded for this clonotype. CDR3 residues: CASGPNDGTEAFF. Here the CDR3 DNA reads TGTGCTAGTGGTCCTAATGACGGGACTGAAGCTTTCTTT. V is TRBV12-5 and J is TRBJ1-1; D unclear. CDR3 length equals 13 residues. V was cut by 5 bases and J by 5 bases, with 12 bases left in between. Germline V gene lookup returns CDR1 LGHNT and CDR2 FRNRAP.

This clonotype was seen a handful of times. V usage is TRBV15 and J usage is TRBJ1-5, with 7 bases matching TRBD1. Germline lookup yields CDR1 LNHNV and CDR2 YYDKDF (reference sequence). The J segment lost 3 bases and the V segment lost 1 base, leaving 6 bases of the junction unmatched. The CDR3 spans 16 residues. CDR3 DNA: TGTGCCACCAGCAGAGCGGGCAGGGGGTACAATCAGCCCCAGCATTTT. Protein: CATSRAGRGYNQPQHF.

The chain links TRBV7-2 to TRBJ1-2, with D possibly matching TRBD1 (6 bases). Germline V gives CDR1 SGHTA, CDR2 FQGNSA. This CDR3 contains 14 residues. V dropped 0 bases and J dropped 2 bases, with 7 bases sitting between them. CDR3 in DNA: TGTGCCAGCAGCTTAGCAGACAGGAACTATGGCTACACCTTC. Translating it yields CASSLADRNYGYTF.

CDR3 sequence: CSVESPLPARDGVYGYTF. CDR3 nucleotides: TGCAGCGTTGAAAGTCCGCTGCCCGCCCGAGACGGGGTCTATGGCTACACCTTC. The chain joins TRBV29-1 to TRBJ1-2, with no clear D. Germline V gene data show CDR1 as SQVTM and CDR2 as ANQGSEA. The CDR3 runs 18 residues. The V and J ends lost 2 bases and 4 bases respectively, with 26 bases between them.

The chain couples TRBV6-2 or TRBV6-3 to TRBJ2-3, with TRBD2 matching 9 bases. This CDR3 is 16 amino acids long. The V gene end was trimmed by 2 bases and the J gene end by 4 bases; junction bases not matched to a gene: 7. Germline CDR1 and CDR2: MNHEY and SVGEGT. CDR3 loop: CASSYDGAGGPDTQYF. As DNA, the CDR3 is TGTGCCAGCAGTTACGATGGGGCGGGGGGGCCAGATACGCAGTATTTT.

The table lists this clonotype with many counts. V usage is TRBV12-3 or TRBV12-4 and J usage is TRBJ1-2; TRBD1 might be the D (5 bases). V was trimmed by 7 bases and J by 5 bases, leaving 17 bases between them. This CDR3 spans 14 amino acids. The CDR3 protein is CASTPGRRVYGYTF. CDR3 DNA sequence: TGTGCCAGCACCCCGGGACGGAGAGTATATGGCTACACCTTC.

In this sample, this clonotype turned up a few times. V and J are TRBV30 and TRBJ1-6; D ambiguous. V lost 1 base and J 1 base, leaving 8 bases between the germline ends. Germline V gene data show CDR1 as GTSNPN and CDR2 as SVGIG (reference sequence). The CDR3 loop spans 15 amino acids. CDR3 DNA: TGTGCCTGGAGTGAGGAGGGTTCCTATAATTCACCCCTCCACTTT. This gives the protein CAWSEEGSYNSPLHF.

This clonotype was observed a handful of times. This chain uses TRBV20-1 with TRBJ1-2; D not certain. Trimming removed 3 bases at V and 0 bases at J, with 2 bases between. In germline, CDR1 is DFQATT, CDR2 SNEGSKA (reference sequence). The CDR3 extends over 11 amino acids. CDR3 sequence (DNA): TGCAGTGCTAGGGCTAACTATGGCTACACCTTC. Translating it yields CSARANYGYTF.